This TCR beta chain originates from a study of cytomegalovirus exposure and HLA in healthy donors. V shed 3 bases, J shed 4 bases, and the junction held 13 bases outside the gene matches. Germline CDR1 SGHRS, CDR2 YFSETQ. This CDR3 is 18 amino acids long. The PCR employed 60 Vbeta primers together with 13 Jbeta primers. TCRdb's table, derived via immunoSEQ multiplex PCR, lists solely in-frame clones and lacks some. In the table there are 130,000 or so clones, 84% of which are singletons. This receptor was identified in a woman younger than 35 in good health and CMV-seropositive. Sequences were obtained from PBMCs. The chain links TRBV5-1 to TRBJ2-3, with 11 positions matching TRBD2. The CDR3 DNA reads TGCGCCAGCAGCTCGGCCCGTAGCGGGGGGGCCCGGGCAGATACGCAGTATTTT. As protein: CASSSARSGGARADTQYF.